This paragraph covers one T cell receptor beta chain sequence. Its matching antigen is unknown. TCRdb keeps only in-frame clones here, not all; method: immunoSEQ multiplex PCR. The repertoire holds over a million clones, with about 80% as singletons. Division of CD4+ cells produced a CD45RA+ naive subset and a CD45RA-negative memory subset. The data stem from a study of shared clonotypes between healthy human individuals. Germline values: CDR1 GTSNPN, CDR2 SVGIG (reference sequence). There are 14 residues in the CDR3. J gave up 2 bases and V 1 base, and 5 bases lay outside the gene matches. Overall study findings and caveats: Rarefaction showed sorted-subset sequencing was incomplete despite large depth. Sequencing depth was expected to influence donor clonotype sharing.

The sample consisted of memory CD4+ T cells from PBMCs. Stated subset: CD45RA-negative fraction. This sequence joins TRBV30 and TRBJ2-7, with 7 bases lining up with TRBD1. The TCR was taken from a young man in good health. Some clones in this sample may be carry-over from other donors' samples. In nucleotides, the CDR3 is TGTGCCTGGAGTGGTACAGGGGCCCCCTACGAGCAGTACTTC. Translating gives CAWSGTGAPYEQYF.